The rows below give T cell receptor beta chains drawn from one sample of a study of blood T cell repertoires in COVID-19. Sequencing was performed with immunoSEQ multiplex PCR; in TCRdb, only in-frame clones are kept and a portion is missing. The sample holds under 150,000 clones, about 88% seen once. What was sequenced was peripheral blood. Every receptor here comes from a woman in her seventies who had recovered from COVID-19. Both conserved end residues are part of each CDR3. The order of the fields is V gene, clone size, J gene, D gene, CDR3 length, CDR3 DNA, CDR3 protein. D genes are given only for firm matches. The size of a clone is reported for some rows only, either as once, few or many, or as a class for expanded clones.

V gene: TRBV3-1/TRBV3-2
clone size: once
J gene: TRBJ2-7
D gene: -
CDR3 length: 13
CDR3 DNA: TGTGCCAGCAGCCCGACAGGGAGGTACGAGCAGTACTTC
CDR3 protein: CASSPTGRYEQYF

V gene: TRBV6-5
clone size: -
J gene: TRBJ1-3
D gene: -
CDR3 length: 12
CDR3 DNA: TGTGCCAGCAGTTCGCGACAGAACACCATATATTTT
CDR3 protein: CASSSRQNTIYF

V gene: TRBV7-2
clone size: -
J gene: TRBJ2-5
D gene: -
CDR3 length: 13
CDR3 DNA: TGTGCCAGCAGCTTAGAGAGACAAGAGACCCAGTACTTC
CDR3 protein: CASSLERQETQYF

V gene: TRBV18
clone size: -
J gene: TRBJ2-5
D gene: -
CDR3 length: 13
CDR3 DNA: TGTGCCAGCTCACGAGAGGGTGGAGAGACCCAGTACTTC
CDR3 protein: CASSREGGETQYF

V gene: TRBV27
clone size: once
J gene: TRBJ2-5
D gene: -
CDR3 length: 14
CDR3 DNA: TGTGCCAGCAGTCCCACGACAGTCTTAGAGACCCAGTACTTC
CDR3 protein: CASSPTTVLETQYF

V gene: TRBV3-1/TRBV3-2
clone size: -
J gene: TRBJ2-3
D gene: TRBD2
CDR3 length: 16
CDR3 DNA: TGTGCCAGCAGCCAACTAGCGGGAGGGCCGACAGATACGCAGTATTTT
CDR3 protein: CASSQLAGGPTDTQYF

V gene: TRBV4-3
clone size: -
J gene: TRBJ1-6
D gene: TRBD1
CDR3 length: 15
CDR3 DNA: TGCGCCAGCAGCCATGACAGGGGGCAGGGGTCACCCCTCCACTTT
CDR3 protein: CASSHDRGQGSPLHF

V gene: TRBV6-5
clone size: -
J gene: TRBJ1-1
D gene: -
CDR3 length: 15
CDR3 DNA: TGTGCCAGCAGTTACGGGGGGGTGAGAAACACTGAAGCTTTCTTT
CDR3 protein: CASSYGGVRNTEAFF

V gene: TRBV5-5
clone size: -
J gene: TRBJ2-1
D gene: TRBD2
CDR3 length: 12
CDR3 DNA: TGTGCCAGCAGCGGACTAGGCGATGAGCAGTTCTTC
CDR3 protein: CASSGLGDEQFF

V gene: TRBV6-5
clone size: -
J gene: TRBJ2-5
D gene: TRBD1
CDR3 length: 15
CDR3 DNA: TGTGCCAGCAGTTACTCACCGACAGGGTTAGAGACCCAGTACTTC
CDR3 protein: CASSYSPTGLETQYF

V gene: TRBV7-8
clone size: -
J gene: TRBJ2-1
D gene: TRBD2
CDR3 length: 16
CDR3 DNA: TGTGCCAGCAGCTTAGCTTCTAGCGGGAGATACAATGAGCAGTTCTTC
CDR3 protein: CASSLASSGRYNEQFF

V gene: TRBV5-4
clone size: -
J gene: TRBJ1-1
D gene: -
CDR3 length: 14
CDR3 DNA: TGTGCCAGCAGGGAGGGAGGGGGAAACACTGAAGCTTTCTTT
CDR3 protein: CASREGGGNTEAFF

V gene: TRBV24-1
clone size: -
J gene: TRBJ2-2
D gene: TRBD2
CDR3 length: 17
CDR3 DNA: TGTGCCACCAGTGCCAGCGAGGTAGCGGGGCCCGCCGGGGAGCTGTTTTTT
CDR3 protein: CATSASEVAGPAGELFF

V gene: TRBV28
clone size: few
J gene: TRBJ1-4
D gene: TRBD1
CDR3 length: 13
CDR3 DNA: TGTGCCAGCAGTTTGAGGACAGGAGAAAAACTGTTTTTT
CDR3 protein: CASSLRTGEKLFF

V gene: TRBV19
clone size: -
J gene: TRBJ2-5
D gene: -
CDR3 length: 15
CDR3 DNA: TGTGCCAGTAGTGCCGCCCGAATTAGTCGTGCGACCCAGTACTTC
CDR3 protein: CASSAARISRATQYF

V gene: TRBV28
clone size: -
J gene: TRBJ1-3
D gene: -
CDR3 length: 16
CDR3 DNA: TGTGCCAGCAGGTCGGGGGATTCGCGCCCCGGAAACACCATATATTTT
CDR3 protein: CASRSGDSRPGNTIYF

V gene: TRBV5-1
clone size: -
J gene: TRBJ2-3
D gene: TRBD2
CDR3 length: 18
CDR3 DNA: TGCGCCAGCAGCTTGTTATCCCCAAGGGAGCGGGGGGGCGGAACGCAGTATTTT
CDR3 protein: CASSLLSPRERGGGTQYF

V gene: TRBV3-1/TRBV3-2
clone size: -
J gene: TRBJ2-2
D gene: TRBD2
CDR3 length: 15
CDR3 DNA: TGTGCCAGCAGCCCCAACCGGGGGGGGTCCGGGGAGCTGTTTTTT
CDR3 protein: CASSPNRGGSGELFF

V gene: TRBV5-4
clone size: -
J gene: TRBJ2-7
D gene: -
CDR3 length: 15
CDR3 DNA: TGTGCCAGCAGCTTGGGGGGACAAGCCCTCTACGAGCAGTACTTC
CDR3 protein: CASSLGGQALYEQYF

V gene: TRBV4-1
clone size: few
J gene: TRBJ1-1
D gene: -
CDR3 length: 18
CDR3 DNA: TGCGCCAGCAGCCATCCCCCGGGGAGGGGGGCTCGGATCACTGAAGCTTTCTTT
CDR3 protein: CASSHPPGRGARITEAFF

V gene: TRBV19
clone size: -
J gene: TRBJ2-5
D gene: TRBD2
CDR3 length: 15
CDR3 DNA: TGTGCCAGTAGTCCTAGCGGGAGGGAGAGAGAGACCCAGTACTTC
CDR3 protein: CASSPSGRERETQYF

V gene: TRBV15
clone size: -
J gene: TRBJ2-5
D gene: -
CDR3 length: 15
CDR3 DNA: TGTGCCACCAGCCCTCGAGACAGGCACGAAGAGACCCAGTACTTC
CDR3 protein: CATSPRDRHEETQYF

V gene: TRBV18
clone size: -
J gene: TRBJ1-2
D gene: TRBD1
CDR3 length: 14
CDR3 DNA: TGTGCCAGCTCCGCACCGCCAGGGGGCAATGGCTACACCTTC
CDR3 protein: CASSAPPGGNGYTF

V gene: TRBV5-4
clone size: -
J gene: TRBJ2-5
D gene: TRBD1
CDR3 length: 16
CDR3 DNA: TGTGCCAGCAGCTTCTCAGGGGGCGGAAGGGTAGGGACCCAGTACTTC
CDR3 protein: CASSFSGGGRVGTQYF